This TCR beta chain was captured by sequencing in a study of T-cell reconstitution after alpha-beta-depleted transplantation in children. Notes on the study in general: By one year post-transplant, T-cell counts and diversity largely arose from T cells that were newly produced. About two months after transplant, alpha-beta T cells reportedly came from several hundred expanded graft clones. Surviving recipient T cells and thymic progenitors underlay high day-60 TCRbeta diversity in some patients.

This clonotype was seen a few times. What it binds is unknown. The TCRbeta library incorporated unique molecular identifiers. MiXCR, applied by TCRdb to the PCR reads, yields one record per CDR3 protein. The table lists about 980,000 distinct CDR3 sequences, about 29% of them singletons, with approximately 30% in the top ten. Here the sequenced sample was PBMCs, mostly from graft donor cells, taken 360 days after TCRalphabeta/CD19-depleted stem cell transplant. This receptor was taken from a boy in the first two years of life who had a stem cell transplant for SCID, so the T cells may come from the graft donor.

The CDR3 here is CASSITGTGGTEAFF. The CDR3 nucleotides read TGCGCCAGCAGCATAACCGGGACAGGGGGCACTGAAGCTTTCTTT. The chain links TRBV5-1 to TRBJ1-1, with 11 bases that match TRBD1. V shed 4 bases, J shed 4 bases, and the junction held 6 bases outside the gene matches. This CDR3 has 15 amino acids. The V gene's germline CDR1 is SGHRS and CDR2 YFSETQ.